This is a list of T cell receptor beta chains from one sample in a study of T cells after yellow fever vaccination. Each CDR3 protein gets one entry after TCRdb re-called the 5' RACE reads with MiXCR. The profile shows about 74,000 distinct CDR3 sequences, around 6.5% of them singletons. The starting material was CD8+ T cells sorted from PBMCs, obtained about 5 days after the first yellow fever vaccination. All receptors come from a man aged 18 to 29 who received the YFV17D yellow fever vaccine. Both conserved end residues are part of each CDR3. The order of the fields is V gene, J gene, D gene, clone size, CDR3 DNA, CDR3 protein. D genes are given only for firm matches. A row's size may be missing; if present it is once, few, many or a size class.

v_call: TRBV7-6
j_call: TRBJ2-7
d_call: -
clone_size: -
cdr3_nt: TGTGCCAGCAGCCTCGGGACGGGAGCCTACGAGCAGTACTTC
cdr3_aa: CASSLGTGAYEQYF

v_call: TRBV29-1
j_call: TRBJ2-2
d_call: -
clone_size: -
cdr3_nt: TGCAGCGTGAAGACAGGAAACACCGGGGAGCTGTTTTTT
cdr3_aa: CSVKTGNTGELFF

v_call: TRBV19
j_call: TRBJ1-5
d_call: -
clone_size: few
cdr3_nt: TGTGCCAGTAGTCAGGGGCCGAGGCAGCCCCAGCATTTT
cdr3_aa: CASSQGPRQPQHF

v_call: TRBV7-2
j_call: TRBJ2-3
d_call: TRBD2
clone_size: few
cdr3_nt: TGTGCCAGCAGCTTTCTAGCGGGGGGGCCCCCAGATACGCAGTATTTT
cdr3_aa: CASSFLAGGPPDTQYF

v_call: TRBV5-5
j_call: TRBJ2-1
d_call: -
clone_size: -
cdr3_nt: TGTGCCATGGGCCCCGAGGTCCGCTGCAATGAGCAGTTCTTC
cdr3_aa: CAMGPEVRCNEQFF

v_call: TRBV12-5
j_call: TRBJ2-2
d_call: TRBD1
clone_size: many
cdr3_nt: TGTGCTAGTGGTTTGGAGGGACAGAGGAACACCGGGGAGCTGTTTTTT
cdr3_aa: CASGLEGQRNTGELFF

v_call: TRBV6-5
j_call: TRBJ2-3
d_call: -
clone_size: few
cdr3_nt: TGTGCCAGCGGGGGGGGGCGGGGGAGCACAGATACGCAGTATTTT
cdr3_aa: CASGGGRGSTDTQYF

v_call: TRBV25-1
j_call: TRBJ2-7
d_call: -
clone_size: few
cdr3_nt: TGTGCCAGCAGTGAGGACACCTCCTACGAGCAGTACTTC
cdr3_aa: CASSEDTSYEQYF

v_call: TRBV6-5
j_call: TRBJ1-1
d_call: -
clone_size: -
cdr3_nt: TGTGCCAGCAGTTATGTTCCGGGGTTGAGGGCTGAAGCTTTCTTT
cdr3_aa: CASSYVPGLRAEAFF

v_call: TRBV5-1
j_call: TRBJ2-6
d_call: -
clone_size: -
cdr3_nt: TGCGCCAGCAGCCCATTGAGCGCGGGAAGCTCTGGGGCCAACGTCCTGACTTTC
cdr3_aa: CASSPLSAGSSGANVLTF

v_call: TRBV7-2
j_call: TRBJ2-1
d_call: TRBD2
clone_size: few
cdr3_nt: TGTGCCAGCAGCGTAGGACTAGCGGGGGGTATCTTAGATGAGCAGTTCTTC
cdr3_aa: CASSVGLAGGILDEQFF

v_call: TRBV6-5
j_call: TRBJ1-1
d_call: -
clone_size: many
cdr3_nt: TGTGCCACCCACCACGGAGCTTTCTTT
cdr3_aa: CATHHGAFF

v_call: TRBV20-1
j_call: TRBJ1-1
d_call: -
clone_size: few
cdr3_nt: TGCAGTGCTTGGACAGAGAGCACTGAAGCTTTCTTT
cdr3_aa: CSAWTESTEAFF

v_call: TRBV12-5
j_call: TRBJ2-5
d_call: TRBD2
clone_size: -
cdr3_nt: TGTGCTAGTGGGCTAGCGGGTAATCAGGTAGAGACCCAGTACTTC
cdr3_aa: CASGLAGNQVETQYF

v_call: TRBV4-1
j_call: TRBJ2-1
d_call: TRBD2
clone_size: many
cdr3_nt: TGCGCCAGCAGCCAAAGGCCTGCTAGCGGGGGGGCGAATGAGCAGTTCTTC
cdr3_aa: CASSQRPASGGANEQFF

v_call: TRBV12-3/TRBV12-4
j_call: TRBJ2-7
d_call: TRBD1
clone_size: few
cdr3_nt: TGTGCCAGCAGTTTCGGGACAGGGGGCATCAAGGACGAGCAGTACTTC
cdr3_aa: CASSFGTGGIKDEQYF

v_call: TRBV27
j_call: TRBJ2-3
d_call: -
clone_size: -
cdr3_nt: TGTGCCAGCAGTTTATCGTTCCTTCTCGACACAGATACGCAGTATTTT
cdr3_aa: CASSLSFLLDTDTQYF

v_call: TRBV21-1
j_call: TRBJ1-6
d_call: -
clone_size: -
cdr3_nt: TGTGCCAGCAGCAAAGTCACGGTTTCATTCGACAGGTGGAATTCACCCCTCCACTTT
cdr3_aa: CASSKVTVSFDRWNSPLHF

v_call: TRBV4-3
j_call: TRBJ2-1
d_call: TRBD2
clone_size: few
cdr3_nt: TGCGCCAGCAGCTCTCTAGCGGGGGGGCCCAATGAGCAGTTCTTC
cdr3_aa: CASSSLAGGPNEQFF

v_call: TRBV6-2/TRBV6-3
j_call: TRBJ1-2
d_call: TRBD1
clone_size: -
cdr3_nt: TGTGCCAGCAGTTACGGAGGGGGCGATGGCTACACCTTC
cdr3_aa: CASSYGGGDGYTF

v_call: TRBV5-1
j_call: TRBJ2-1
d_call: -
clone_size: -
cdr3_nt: TGCGCCAGCAGCTTGGCCGTGACTAGAAAGTACAATGAGCAGTTCTTC
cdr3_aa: CASSLAVTRKYNEQFF

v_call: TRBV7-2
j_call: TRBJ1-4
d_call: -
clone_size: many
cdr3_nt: TGTGCCAGCAGCTTATGGGGCGATGAAAAACTGTTTTTT
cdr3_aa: CASSLWGDEKLFF

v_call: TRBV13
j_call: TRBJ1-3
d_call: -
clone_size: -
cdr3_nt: TGTCCCAGCAGCTGGGTGGCTGGAAACACCATATATTTT
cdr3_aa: CPSSWVAGNTIYF

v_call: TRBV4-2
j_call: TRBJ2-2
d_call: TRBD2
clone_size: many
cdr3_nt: TGTGCCAGCAGCCTTAACGGGGGGGACACCGGGGAGCTGTTTTTT
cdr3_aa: CASSLNGGDTGELFF

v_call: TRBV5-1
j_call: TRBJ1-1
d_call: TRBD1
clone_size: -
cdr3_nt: TGCGCCAGCAGCTTGGGGACAGGGAAGAACACTGAAGCTTTCTTT
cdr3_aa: CASSLGTGKNTEAFF

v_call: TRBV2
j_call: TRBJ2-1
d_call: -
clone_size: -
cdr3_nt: TGTGCCAGCAGTGATTGGGACGGAAGCTCCTACAATGAGCAGTTCTTC
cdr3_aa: CASSDWDGSSYNEQFF

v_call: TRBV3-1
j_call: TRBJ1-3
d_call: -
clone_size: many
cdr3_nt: TGTGCCAGCAGCCGTCAGACAGATGGAAACACCATATATTTT
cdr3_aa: CASSRQTDGNTIYF

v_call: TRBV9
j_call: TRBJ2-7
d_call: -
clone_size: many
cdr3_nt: TGTGCCAGCAGTGATTCCCGGGACCCTACCTACGAGCAGTACTTC
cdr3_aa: CASSDSRDPTYEQYF

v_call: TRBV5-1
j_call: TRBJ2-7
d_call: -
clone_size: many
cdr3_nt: TGCGCCAGCAGCTTTAGGAGGGGAACCTACGAGCAGTACTTC
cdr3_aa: CASSFRRGTYEQYF

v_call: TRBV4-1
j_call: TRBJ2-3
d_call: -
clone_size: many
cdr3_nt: TGCGCCAGCAGCCAAAATGAACCCGATACGCAGTATTTT
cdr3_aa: CASSQNEPDTQYF

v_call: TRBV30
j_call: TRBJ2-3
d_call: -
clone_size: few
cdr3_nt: TGTGCCTGGACTCAGGTAGTCACAGATACGCAGTATTTT
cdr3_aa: CAWTQVVTDTQYF

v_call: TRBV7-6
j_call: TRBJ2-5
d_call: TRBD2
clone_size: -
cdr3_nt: TGTGCCAGCAGCTATCTAGCGGGGGGGATTCAAGAGACCCAGTACTTC
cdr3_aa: CASSYLAGGIQETQYF

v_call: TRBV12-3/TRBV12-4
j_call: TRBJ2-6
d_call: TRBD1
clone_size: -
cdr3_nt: TGTGCCAGCGACGACCGGGACAGGGGTTTTTCTGGGGCCAACGTCCTGACTTTC
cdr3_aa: CASDDRDRGFSGANVLTF

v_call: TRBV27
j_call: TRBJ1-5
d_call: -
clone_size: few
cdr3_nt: TGTGCCAGCAGACACAGAGGAAATCAGCCCCAGCATTTT
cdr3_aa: CASRHRGNQPQHF

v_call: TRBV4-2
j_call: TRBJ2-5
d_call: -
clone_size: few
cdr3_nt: TGTGCCAGCAGCCAAGAAGCTGGGTGGGAGACCCAGTACTTC
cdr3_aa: CASSQEAGWETQYF

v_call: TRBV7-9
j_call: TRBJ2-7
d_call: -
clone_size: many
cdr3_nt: TGTGCCAGCAGCTTAGGGTCCACGACAGGTGAGCAGTACTTC
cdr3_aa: CASSLGSTTGEQYF

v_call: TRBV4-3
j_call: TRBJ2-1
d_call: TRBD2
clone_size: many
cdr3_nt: TGCGCCAGCAGCCTTGGGGCGGGGGGGCCGAATGAGCAGTTCTTC
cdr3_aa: CASSLGAGGPNEQFF

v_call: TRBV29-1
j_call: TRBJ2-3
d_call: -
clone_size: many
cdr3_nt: TGCAGCGTTGTGGACAGTCCAGATACGCAGTATTTT
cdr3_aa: CSVVDSPDTQYF

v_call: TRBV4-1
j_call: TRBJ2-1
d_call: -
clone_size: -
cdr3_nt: TGCGCCAGCAGCCAGAGGGCCCGCTCGGATCAGTTCTTC
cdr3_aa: CASSQRARSDQFF

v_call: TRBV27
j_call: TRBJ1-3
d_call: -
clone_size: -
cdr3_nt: TGTGCCAGCAGTACCTACCCCTCAGGGGTGAACGGAAACACCATATATTTT
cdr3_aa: CASSTYPSGVNGNTIYF

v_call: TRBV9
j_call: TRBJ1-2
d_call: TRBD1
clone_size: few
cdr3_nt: TGTGCCAGCAGCGAGGGACAGGGACGGTCCTATGGCTACACCTTC
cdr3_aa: CASSEGQGRSYGYTF

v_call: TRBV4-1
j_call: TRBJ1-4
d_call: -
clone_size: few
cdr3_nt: TGCGCCAGCAACCCCCTGGGTGGGATAAATGAAAAACTGTTTTTT
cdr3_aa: CASNPLGGINEKLFF

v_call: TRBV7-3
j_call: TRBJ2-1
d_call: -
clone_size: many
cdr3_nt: TGTGCCAGCAGCTTAAGGGAGGAGGTGGATGAGCAGTTCTTC
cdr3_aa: CASSLREEVDEQFF

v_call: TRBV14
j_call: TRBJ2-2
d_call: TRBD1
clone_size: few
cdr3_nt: TGTGCCAGCAGCTGGACAGGGGGCGAGGACGGGGAGCTGTTTTTT
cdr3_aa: CASSWTGGEDGELFF

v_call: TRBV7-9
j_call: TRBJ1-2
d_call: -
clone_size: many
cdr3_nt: TGTGCCAGCAGCTTACTTGACCCCTATGGCTACACCTTC
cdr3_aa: CASSLLDPYGYTF

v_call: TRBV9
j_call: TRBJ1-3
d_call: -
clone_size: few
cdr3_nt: TGTGCCAGCAGCGGATACAGCTCTGGAAACACCATATATTTT
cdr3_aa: CASSGYSSGNTIYF

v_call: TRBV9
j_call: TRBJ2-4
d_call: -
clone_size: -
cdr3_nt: TGTGCCAGCAGCGACGGGGGTATGATCAAAAACATTCAGTACTTC
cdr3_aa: CASSDGGMIKNIQYF

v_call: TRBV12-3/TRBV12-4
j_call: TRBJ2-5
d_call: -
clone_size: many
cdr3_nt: TGTGCCAGCAGTCTAGGGGCTCATCTCCCCCAAGAGACCCAGTACTTC
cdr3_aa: CASSLGAHLPQETQYF

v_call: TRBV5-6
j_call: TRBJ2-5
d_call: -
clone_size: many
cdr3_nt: TGTGCCAGCAGCTTGGGACAAAAAGAGACCCAGTACTTC
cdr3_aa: CASSLGQKETQYF

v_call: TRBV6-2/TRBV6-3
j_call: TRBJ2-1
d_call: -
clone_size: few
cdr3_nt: TGTGCCAGCAGTTACTCCGACTCCTACAATGAGCAGTTCTTC
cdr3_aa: CASSYSDSYNEQFF